This T cell receptor (beta chain) was sequenced for a study of resident and recirculating memory T cells in vitiligo. TCRdb keeps only in-frame clones here, not all; method: immunoSEQ multiplex PCR. The data show roughly 42,000 clones, around 90% seen once. Confetti depigmentation, marking active vitiligo, was absent in these patients. There are 15 residues in the CDR3. The J segment lost 10 bases and the V segment lost 2 bases, leaving 10 bases of the junction unmatched. CDR1 is SGHAT and CDR2 is FQNNGV in the germline V gene. The chain employs TRBV11-2 and TRBJ2-1; 8 positions agree with TRBD1. The sample comprised blood. The TCR was taken from a male donor with vitiligo. CDR3 loop: CASSLSQGAWEEQFF. CDR3 in DNA: TGTGCCAGCAGCTTATCTCAGGGGGCGTGGGAAGAGCAGTTCTTC.